This T cell receptor beta chain emerged from a study of blood T cell repertoires in COVID-19. Study in general: COVID-19 samples, acute and convalescent, were from the United States, Italy and Spain. PBMCs, B-cell-depleted T cells, or T cells provided the cDNA or gDNA that made up the material.

The V gene end was trimmed by 0 bases and the J gene end by 1 base; junction bases not matched to a gene: 14. The CDR3 has 18 amino acids. The V gene's germline CDR1 is GTSNPN and CDR2 SVGIG (reference sequence). Original handling: It was from reference gene primer amplification that nucleated cell counts were estimated. TCRdb's copy holds only in-frame clones and misses some; the assay was immunoSEQ multiplex PCR. V, J and clone size were drawn from that table, and D and trimming were deduced from the DNA. The table lists a few hundred thousand clones, around four fifths of them singletons. V usage is TRBV30 and J usage is TRBJ2-5; TRBD2 agrees at 7 bases. The receptor was isolated from a man aged 45-65 years with active or convalescent COVID-19. Sequencing used peripheral blood. The CDR3 spells CAWSVVPASGTPQETQYF. In DNA form, the CDR3 reads TGTGCCTGGAGTGTGGTCCCGGCCAGCGGGACCCCCCAAGAGACCCAGTACTTC.